Detailed here is one TCR beta chain. Germline CDR1 and CDR2: MDHEN and SYDVKM. The CDR3 has 11 residues. Trimming removed 10 bases at V and 13 bases at J, with 14 bases between. The source of the sample is a study of blood T cell repertoires in COVID-19. At the level of the study: From the United States, Italy and Spain came samples of acute and convalescent COVID-19. T cells, B-cell-depleted T cells, or PBMCs provided the cDNA or gDNA that served as material.

Original data processing: Reference gene primer amplification in the assay estimated nucleated cell counts. Assay: immunoSEQ multiplex PCR; the TCRdb copy retains only in-frame clones and omits some. D and trimming were read from the DNA, whereas the V and J calls and clone size are those reported in that table. The sample includes some 190,000 clones, more than 75% of them seen just once. The V call is TRBV28, the J call TRBJ1-6; a possible D gene is TRBD1 (5 bases). Sequenced sample: peripheral blood. The TCR originated in an elderly woman with acute or convalescent COVID-19. CDR3 sequence: CATLLQGPLHF. The CDR3, as DNA: TGTGCCACCTTACTCCAGGGTCCCCTCCACTTT.